The entry that follows covers one T cell receptor beta chain sequence. The antigen is not known. The PCR had 60 Vbeta and 13 Jbeta primers. The assay was immunoSEQ multiplex PCR, and TCRdb's table has in-frame clones only and misses some. Of 150,000 to 200,000 clones in the sample, 81% were seen once. This record comes from a study of cytomegalovirus exposure and HLA in healthy donors. Study conclusions and caveats: A later analysis revealed that TCR association rates differed between HLA loci, peaking at DRB1 and bottoming out at HLA-C. Later on, analysis showed that most CMV-associated TCR beta chains appeared to be HLA-restricted.

The V gene lost 5 bases and the J gene lost 4 bases, with 14 bases spanning the gap. The CDR3 is 14 residues long. The germline CDR1 and CDR2 sequences are LNHDA and SQIVND (reference sequence). The chain employs TRBV19 and TRBJ1-1; tentatively, D is TRBD1 (5 bases). The receptor comes from a man aged 50 to 60 in good health and CMV-seropositive. The sample consisted of PBMCs. CDR3 protein: CASSRGVSRTEAFF. The CDR3 DNA is TGTGCCAGTAGTCGGGGGGTCTCGCGCACTGAAGCTTTCTTT.